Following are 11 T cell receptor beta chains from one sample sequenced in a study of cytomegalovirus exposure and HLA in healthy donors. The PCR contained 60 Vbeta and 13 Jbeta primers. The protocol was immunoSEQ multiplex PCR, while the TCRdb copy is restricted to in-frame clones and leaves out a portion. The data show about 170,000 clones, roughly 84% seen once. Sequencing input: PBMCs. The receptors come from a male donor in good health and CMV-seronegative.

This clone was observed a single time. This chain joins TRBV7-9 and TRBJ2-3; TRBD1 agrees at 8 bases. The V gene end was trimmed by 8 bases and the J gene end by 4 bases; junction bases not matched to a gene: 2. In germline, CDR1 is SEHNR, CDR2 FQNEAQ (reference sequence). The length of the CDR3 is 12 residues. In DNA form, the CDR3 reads TGTGCCAGCCCGGGACAGGCAGATACGCAGTATTTT. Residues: CASPGQADTQYF.

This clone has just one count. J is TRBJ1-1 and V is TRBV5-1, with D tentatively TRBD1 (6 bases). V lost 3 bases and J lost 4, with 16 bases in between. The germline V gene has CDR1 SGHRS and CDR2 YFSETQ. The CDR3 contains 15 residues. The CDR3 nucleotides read TGCGCCAGCAGCTCAGAAGATAACAGGGCCACTGAAGCTTTCTTT. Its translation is CASSSEDNRATEAFF.

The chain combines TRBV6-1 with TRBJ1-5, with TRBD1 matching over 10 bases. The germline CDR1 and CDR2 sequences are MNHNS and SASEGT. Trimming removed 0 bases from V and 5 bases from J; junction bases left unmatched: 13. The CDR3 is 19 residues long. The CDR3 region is CASSEATLRDRGRDQPQHF. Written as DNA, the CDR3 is TGTGCCAGCAGTGAAGCGACTCTCCGGGACAGGGGAAGGGATCAGCCCCAGCATTTT.

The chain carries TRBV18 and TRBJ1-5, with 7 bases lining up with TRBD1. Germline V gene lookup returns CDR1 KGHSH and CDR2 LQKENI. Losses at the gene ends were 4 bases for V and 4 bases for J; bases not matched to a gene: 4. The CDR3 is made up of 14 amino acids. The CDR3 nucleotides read TGTGCCAGCTCACAAGGGACAGCAAATCAGCCCCAGCATTTT. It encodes CASSQGTANQPQHF.

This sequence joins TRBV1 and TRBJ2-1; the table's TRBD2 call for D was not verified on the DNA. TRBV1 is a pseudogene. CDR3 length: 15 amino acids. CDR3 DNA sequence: TGCACCAGCAGCCAAGACGTGGGGGGGTACAATGAGCAGTTCTTC. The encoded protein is CTSSQDVGGYNEQFF.

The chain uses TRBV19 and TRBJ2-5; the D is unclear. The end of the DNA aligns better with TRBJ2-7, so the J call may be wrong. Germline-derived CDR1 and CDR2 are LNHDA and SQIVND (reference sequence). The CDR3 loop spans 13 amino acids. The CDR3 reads CASSSYLLYEQYF. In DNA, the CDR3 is TGTGCCAGTTCCTCGTATCTCCTCTACGAGCAGTACTTC.

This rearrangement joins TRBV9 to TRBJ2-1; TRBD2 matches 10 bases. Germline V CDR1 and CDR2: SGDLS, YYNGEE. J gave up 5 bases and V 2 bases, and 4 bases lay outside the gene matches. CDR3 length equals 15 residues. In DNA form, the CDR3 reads TGTGCCAGCAGCGTTAAGCTAGCGGGGGACAATGAGCAGTTCTTC. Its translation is CASSVKLAGDNEQFF.

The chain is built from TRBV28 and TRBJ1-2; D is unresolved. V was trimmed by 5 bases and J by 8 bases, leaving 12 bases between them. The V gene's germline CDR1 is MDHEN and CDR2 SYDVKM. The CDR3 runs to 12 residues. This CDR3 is CASSVGSEGYTF. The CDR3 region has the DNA TGTGCCAGCAGTGTTGGGTCGGAGGGCTACACCTTC.

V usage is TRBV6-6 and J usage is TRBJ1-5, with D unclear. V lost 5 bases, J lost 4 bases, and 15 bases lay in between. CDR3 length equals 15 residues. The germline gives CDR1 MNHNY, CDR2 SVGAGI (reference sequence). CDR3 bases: TGTGCCAGCAGTGCCAACCGGGGAGGAAATCAGCCCCAGCATTTT. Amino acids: CASSANRGGNQPQHF.

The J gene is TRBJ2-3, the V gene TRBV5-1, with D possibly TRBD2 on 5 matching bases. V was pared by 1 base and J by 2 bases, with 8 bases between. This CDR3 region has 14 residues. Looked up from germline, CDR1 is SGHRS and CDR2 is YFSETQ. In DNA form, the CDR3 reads TGCGCCAGCAGCTTGCGGGGAACCACAGATACGCAGTATTTT. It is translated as CASSLRGTTDTQYF.

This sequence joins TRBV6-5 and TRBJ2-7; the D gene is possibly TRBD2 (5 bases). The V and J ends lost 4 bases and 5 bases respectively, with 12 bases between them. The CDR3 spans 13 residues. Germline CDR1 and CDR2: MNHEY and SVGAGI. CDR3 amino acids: CASSLAGYHEQYF. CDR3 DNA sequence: TGTGCCAGCAGTTTGGCGGGTTATCACGAGCAGTACTTC.